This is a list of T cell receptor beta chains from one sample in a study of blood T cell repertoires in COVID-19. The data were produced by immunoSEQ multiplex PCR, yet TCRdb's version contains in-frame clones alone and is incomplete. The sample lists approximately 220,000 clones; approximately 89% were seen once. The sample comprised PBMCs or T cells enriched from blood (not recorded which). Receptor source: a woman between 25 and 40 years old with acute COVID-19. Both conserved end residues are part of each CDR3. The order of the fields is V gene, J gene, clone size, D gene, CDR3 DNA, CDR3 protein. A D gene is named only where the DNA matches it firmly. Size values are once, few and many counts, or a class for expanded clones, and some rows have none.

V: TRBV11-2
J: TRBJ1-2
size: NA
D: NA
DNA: TGTGCCAGCAACACCCTTACAGGAAACAACTATGGCTACACCTTC
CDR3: CASNTLTGNNYGYTF

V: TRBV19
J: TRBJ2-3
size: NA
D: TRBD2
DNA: TGTGCCAGTAGTATCGGCGGCGGGGGGGCCAGGGATACGCAGTATTTT
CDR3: CASSIGGGGARDTQYF

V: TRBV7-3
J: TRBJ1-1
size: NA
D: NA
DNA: TGTGCCAGCAGGTCTAATGCGGGGGGATCCACTGAAGCTTTCTTT
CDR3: CASRSNAGGSTEAFF

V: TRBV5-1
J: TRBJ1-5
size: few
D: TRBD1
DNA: TGCGCCAGCAGCTTGGCGACAGGGGGGAATCAGCCCCAGCATTTT
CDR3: CASSLATGGNQPQHF

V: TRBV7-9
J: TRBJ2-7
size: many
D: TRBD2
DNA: TGTGCCAGCAGCTTATCCATTTATACGGGGGGAGAAACCTACGAGCAGTACTTC
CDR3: CASSLSIYTGGETYEQYF

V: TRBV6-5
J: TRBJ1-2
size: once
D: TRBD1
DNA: TGTGCCAGCAGGCGCCGGGACAGACCCTATGGCTACACCTTC
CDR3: CASRRRDRPYGYTF

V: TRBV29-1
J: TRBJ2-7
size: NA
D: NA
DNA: TGCAGCGTCGTTTCACCGGTGCCCTACGAGCAGTACTTC
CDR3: CSVVSPVPYEQYF

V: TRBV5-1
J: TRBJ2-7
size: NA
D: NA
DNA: TGCGCCAGCAGCTTGGATTGGGGGGAGTACGAGCAGTACTTC
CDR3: CASSLDWGEYEQYF

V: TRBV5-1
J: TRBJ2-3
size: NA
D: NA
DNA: TGCGCCAGCAGCTTGGGGACTCCCACAGATACGCAGTATTTT
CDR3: CASSLGTPTDTQYF

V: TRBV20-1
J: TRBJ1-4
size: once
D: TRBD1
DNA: TGCAGTGCTAGTAAAAGGGGATGGGGACAGGGGGAAAAACTGTTTTTT
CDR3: CSASKRGWGQGEKLFF

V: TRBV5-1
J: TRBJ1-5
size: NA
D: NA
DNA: TGCGCCAGCAGCTTGGGGTCCCCCCGGGGTCAGCCCCAGCATTTT
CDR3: CASSLGSPRGQPQHF

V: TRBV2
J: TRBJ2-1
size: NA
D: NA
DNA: TGTGCCAGCAGTCTTCTAGGCGGGGCACAGTTCTTC
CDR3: CASSLLGGAQFF

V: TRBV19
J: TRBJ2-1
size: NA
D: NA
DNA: TGTGCCAGTAGACACCCCGGGACTCCGACCGACGAGCAGTTCTTC
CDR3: CASRHPGTPTDEQFF

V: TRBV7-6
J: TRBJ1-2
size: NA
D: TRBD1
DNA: TGTGCCAGCAGCTTAGCGCGAGGGGGCGGTCCGTCTGGCTACACCTTC
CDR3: CASSLARGGGPSGYTF

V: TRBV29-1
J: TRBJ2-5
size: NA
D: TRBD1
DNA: TGCAGCGTTGAGGACAGGGGGCCCAAAGAGACCCAGTACTTC
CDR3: CSVEDRGPKETQYF

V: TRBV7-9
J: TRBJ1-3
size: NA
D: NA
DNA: TGTGCCAGCAGCCCCGGGACTTCAAGCTCTGGAAACACCATATATTTT
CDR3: CASSPGTSSSGNTIYF

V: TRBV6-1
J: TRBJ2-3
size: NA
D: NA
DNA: TGTGCCAGCAGTGAAGGCTATAGCACAGATACGCAGTATTTT
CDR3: CASSEGYSTDTQYF

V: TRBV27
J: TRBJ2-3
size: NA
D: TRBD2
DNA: TGTGCCAGCAGTTTACGGGCGGGGGAGATCACAGATACGCAGTATTTT
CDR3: CASSLRAGEITDTQYF

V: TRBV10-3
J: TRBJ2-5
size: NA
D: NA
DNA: TGTGCCATTGGGGCTGGGGAGACCCAGTACTTC
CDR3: CAIGAGETQYF

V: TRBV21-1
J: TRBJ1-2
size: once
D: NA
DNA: TGTGCCAGCAGCATTACGGGACAAATCCTTAACTATGGCTACACCTTC
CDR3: CASSITGQILNYGYTF

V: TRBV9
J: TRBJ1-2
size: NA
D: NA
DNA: TGTGCCAGCAGCGTAGTAGGGGCCCGGAACTATGGCTACACCTTC
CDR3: CASSVVGARNYGYTF

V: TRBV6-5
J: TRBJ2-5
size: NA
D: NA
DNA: TGTGCCAGCAGTTACTCAACGGGGGTAAACCAAGAGACCCAGTACTTC
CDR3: CASSYSTGVNQETQYF

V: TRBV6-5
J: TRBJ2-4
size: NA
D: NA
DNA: TGTGCCAGCAGTTACTCCCTAGGTGACCAAAAAAACATTCAGTACTTC
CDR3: CASSYSLGDQKNIQYF

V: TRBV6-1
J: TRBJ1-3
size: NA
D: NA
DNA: TGTGCCAGCAGTGCTAACGGACAGCTCTCTGGAAACACCATATATTTT
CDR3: CASSANGQLSGNTIYF

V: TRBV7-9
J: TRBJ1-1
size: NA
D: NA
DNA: TGTGCCAGCAGCTTAGCGCGGAGGGGGAACACTGAAGCTTTCTTT
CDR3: CASSLARRGNTEAFF

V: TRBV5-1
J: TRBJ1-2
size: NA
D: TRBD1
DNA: TGCGCCAGCAGCTTGGAGGGGACAGGCGCAGTCTATGGCTACACCTTC
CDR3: CASSLEGTGAVYGYTF

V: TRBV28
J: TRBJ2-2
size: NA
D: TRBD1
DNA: TGTGCCAGCAGAACAGGGGGCAAAAACGGGGAGCTGTTTTTT
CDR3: CASRTGGKNGELFF

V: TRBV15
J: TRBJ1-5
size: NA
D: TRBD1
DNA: TGTGCCACCAGTGAACCGGGACAGGGGTCGCCCCAGCATTTT
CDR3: CATSEPGQGSPQHF

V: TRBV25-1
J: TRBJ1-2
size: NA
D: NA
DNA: TGTGCCAGCAGTGAATTAAAAGGGGATGGCTACACCTTC
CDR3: CASSELKGDGYTF

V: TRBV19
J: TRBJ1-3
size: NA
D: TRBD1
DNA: TGTGCCAGTAGTGTGACAGGGTCTGGAAACACCATATATTTT
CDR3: CASSVTGSGNTIYF

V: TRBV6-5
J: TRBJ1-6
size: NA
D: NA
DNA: TGTGCCAGCAGCAGCACGGCAGAGGAATCACCCCTCCACTTT
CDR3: CASSSTAEESPLHF

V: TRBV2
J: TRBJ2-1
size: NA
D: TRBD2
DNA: TGTGCCAGCAGTGAAGGTCGGGGGGGCCATGAGCAGTTCTTC
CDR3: CASSEGRGGHEQFF

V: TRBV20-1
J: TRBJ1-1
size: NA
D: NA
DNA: TGCAGTGCTAGTCAGGGGCGGCCTAACACTGAAGCTTTCTTT
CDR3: CSASQGRPNTEAFF

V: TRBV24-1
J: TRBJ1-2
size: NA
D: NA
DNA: TGTGCCACTAGTAGGTCCACAGGGTTCGACTATGGCTACACCTTC
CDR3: CATSRSTGFDYGYTF

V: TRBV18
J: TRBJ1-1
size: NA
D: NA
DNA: TGTGCCAGCTCACCCGAGGGTATAGCTGAAGCTTTCTTT
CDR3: CASSPEGIAEAFF

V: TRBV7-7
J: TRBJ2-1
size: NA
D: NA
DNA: TGTGCCAGCAGCTTAGAAGGGGGAGCCTCCTACAATGAGCAGTTCTTC
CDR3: CASSLEGGASYNEQFF